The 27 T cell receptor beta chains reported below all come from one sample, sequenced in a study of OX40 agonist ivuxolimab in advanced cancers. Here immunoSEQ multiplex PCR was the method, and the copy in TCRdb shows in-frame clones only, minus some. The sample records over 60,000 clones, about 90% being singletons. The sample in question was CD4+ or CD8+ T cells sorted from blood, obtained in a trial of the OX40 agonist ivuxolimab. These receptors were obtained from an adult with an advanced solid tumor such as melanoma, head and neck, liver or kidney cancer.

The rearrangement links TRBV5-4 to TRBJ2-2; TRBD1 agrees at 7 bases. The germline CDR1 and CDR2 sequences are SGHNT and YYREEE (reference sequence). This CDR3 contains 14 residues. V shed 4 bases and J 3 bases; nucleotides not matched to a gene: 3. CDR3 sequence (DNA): TGTGCCAGCAGCCAGACAGGGTACACCGGGGAGCTGTTTTTT. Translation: CASSQTGYTGELFF.

The CDR3 nucleotides read TGTGCCAGCTCACCACTCTACGCTGGGGCCAACGTCCTGACTTTC. Its protein is CASSPLYAGANVLTF. The chain uses TRBV18 and TRBJ2-6; no firm D call. The germline V gene encodes CDR1 KGHSH and CDR2 LQKENI. The germline V and J ends were trimmed by 1 base and 2 bases, with 6 bases remaining between them. This CDR3 comprises 15 residues.

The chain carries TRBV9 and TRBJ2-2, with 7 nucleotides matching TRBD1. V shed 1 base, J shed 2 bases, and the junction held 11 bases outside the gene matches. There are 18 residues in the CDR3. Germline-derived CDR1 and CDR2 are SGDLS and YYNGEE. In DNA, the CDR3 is TGTGCCAGCAGCGTAATTCCCCTTCGACAGGGTAACACCGGGGAGCTGTTTTTT. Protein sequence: CASSVIPLRQGNTGELFF.

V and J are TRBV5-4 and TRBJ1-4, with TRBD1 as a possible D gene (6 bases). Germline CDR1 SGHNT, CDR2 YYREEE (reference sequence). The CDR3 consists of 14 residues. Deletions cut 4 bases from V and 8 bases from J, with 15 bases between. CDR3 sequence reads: CASSLGGDGEKLFF. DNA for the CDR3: TGTGCCAGCAGCCTGGGGGGCGATGGAGAAAAACTGTTTTTT.

The CDR3 region has the DNA TGTGCCAGCAGTCCCCCCGTGAGGCTCGACGAGCAGTACTTC. Protein sequence: CASSPPVRLDEQYF. V usage is TRBV6-5 and J usage is TRBJ2-7; D gene unclear. The CDR3 length is 14 residues. From germline, CDR1 is MNHEY and CDR2 SVGAGI. V gave up 5 bases and J gave up 5 bases, with 16 bases separating them.

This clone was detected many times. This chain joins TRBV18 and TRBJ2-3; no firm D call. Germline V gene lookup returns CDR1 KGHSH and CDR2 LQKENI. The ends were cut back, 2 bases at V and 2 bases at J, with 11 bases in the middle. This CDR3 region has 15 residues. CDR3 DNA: TGTGCCAGCTCACCAACGGCGGACCTCACAGATACGCAGTATTTT. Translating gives CASSPTADLTDTQYF.

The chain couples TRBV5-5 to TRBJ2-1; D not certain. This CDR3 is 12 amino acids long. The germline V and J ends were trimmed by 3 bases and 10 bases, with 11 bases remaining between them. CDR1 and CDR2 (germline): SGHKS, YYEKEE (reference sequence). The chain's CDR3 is CASSSSSGEQFF. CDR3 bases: TGTGCCAGCAGCTCCTCCTCCGGGGAGCAGTTCTTC.

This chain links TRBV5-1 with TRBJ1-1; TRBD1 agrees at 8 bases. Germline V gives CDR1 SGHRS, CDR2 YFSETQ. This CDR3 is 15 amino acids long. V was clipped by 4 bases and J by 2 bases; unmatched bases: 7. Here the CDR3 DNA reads TGCGCCAGCAGCGCAACAGGGGGTGGAAACACTGAAGCTTTCTTT. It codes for CASSATGGGNTEAFF.

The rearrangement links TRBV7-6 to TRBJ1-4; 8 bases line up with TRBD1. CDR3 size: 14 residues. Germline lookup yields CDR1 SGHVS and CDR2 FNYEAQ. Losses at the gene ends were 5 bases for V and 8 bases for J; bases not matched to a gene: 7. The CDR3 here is CASSHGQGEEKLFF. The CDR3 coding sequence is TGTGCCAGCAGCCACGGACAGGGAGAAGAAAAACTGTTTTTT.

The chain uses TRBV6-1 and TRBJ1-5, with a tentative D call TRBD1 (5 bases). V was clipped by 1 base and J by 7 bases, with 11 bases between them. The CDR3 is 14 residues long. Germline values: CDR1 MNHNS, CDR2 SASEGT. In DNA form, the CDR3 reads TGTGCCAGCAGTGAAGGGGACCGGGGCCAGCCCCAGCATTTT. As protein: CASSEGDRGQPQHF.

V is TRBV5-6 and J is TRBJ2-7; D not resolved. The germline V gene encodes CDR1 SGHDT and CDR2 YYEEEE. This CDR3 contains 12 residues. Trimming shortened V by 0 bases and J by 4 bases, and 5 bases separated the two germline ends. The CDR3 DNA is TGTGCCAGCAGCTTGGCCAATTACGAGCAGTACTTC. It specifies CASSLANYEQYF.

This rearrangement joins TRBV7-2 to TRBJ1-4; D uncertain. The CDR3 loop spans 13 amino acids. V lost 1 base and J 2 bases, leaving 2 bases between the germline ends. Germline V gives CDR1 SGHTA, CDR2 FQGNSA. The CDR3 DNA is TGTGCCAGCAGCTTAGTTACTAATGAAAAACTGTTTTTT. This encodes CASSLVTNEKLFF.

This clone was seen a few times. As DNA, the CDR3 is TGTGCCAGTAGTATTTTGGGTCAGCCCCAGCATTTT. Its translation is CASSILGQPQHF. The chain carries TRBV19 and TRBJ1-5; D is ambiguous. The V gene lost 3 bases and the J gene lost 6 bases, with 6 bases spanning the gap. The CDR3 spans 12 residues. The germline CDR1 and CDR2 sequences are LNHDA and SQIVND (reference sequence).

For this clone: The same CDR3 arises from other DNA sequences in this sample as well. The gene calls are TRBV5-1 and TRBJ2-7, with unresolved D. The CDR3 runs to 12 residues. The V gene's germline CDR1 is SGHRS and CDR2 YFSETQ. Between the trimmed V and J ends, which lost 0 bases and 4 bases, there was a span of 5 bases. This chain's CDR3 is CASSLDVYEQYF. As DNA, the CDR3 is TGCGCCAGCAGCTTGGACGTATACGAGCAGTACTTC. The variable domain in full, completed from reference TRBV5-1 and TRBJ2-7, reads KAGVTQTPRYLIKTRGQQVTLSCSPISGHRSVSWYQQTPGQGLQFLFEYFSETQRNKGNFPGRFSGRQFSNSRSEMNVSTLELGDSALYLCASSLDVYEQYFGPGTRLTVT.

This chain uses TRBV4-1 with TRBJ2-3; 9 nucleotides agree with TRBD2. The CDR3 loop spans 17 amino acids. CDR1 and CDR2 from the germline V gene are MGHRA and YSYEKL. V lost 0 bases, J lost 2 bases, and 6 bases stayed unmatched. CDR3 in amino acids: CASSQERRGGVTDTQYF. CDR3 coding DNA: TGCGCCAGCAGCCAAGAGCGGCGGGGGGGGGTCACAGATACGCAGTATTTT.

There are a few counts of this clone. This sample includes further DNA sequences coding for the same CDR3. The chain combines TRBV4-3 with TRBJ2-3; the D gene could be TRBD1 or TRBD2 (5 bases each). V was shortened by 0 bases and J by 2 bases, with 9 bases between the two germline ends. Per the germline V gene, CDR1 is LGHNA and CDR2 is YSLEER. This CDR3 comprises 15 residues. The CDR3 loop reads CASSQDPGTTDTQYF. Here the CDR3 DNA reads TGCGCCAGCAGCCAAGACCCCGGGACCACAGATACGCAGTATTTT.

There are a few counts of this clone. The CDR3, as DNA: TGTGCCACCAGCAAAAGACAGGGCAAAGATACGCAGTATTTT. This sequence encodes CATSKRQGKDTQYF. The chain joins TRBV15 to TRBJ2-3, with 7 bases matching TRBD1. V shed 4 bases and J 5 bases; nucleotides not matched to a gene: 6. From germline, CDR1 is LNHNV and CDR2 YYDKDF (reference sequence). This CDR3 has 14 amino acids.

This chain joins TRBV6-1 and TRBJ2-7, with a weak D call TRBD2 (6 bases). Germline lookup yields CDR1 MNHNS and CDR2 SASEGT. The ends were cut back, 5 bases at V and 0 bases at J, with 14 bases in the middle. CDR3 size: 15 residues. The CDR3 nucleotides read TGTGCCAGCAGTCGTCTAGCGTTTAGCTCCTACGAGCAGTACTTC. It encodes CASSRLAFSSYEQYF.

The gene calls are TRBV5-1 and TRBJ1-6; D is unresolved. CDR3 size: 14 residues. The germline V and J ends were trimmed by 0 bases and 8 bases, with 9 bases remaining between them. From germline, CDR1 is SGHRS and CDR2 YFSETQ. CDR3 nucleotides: TGCGCCAGCAGCTTGGGATGGGGTCATTCACCCCTCCACTTT. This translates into CASSLGWGHSPLHF.

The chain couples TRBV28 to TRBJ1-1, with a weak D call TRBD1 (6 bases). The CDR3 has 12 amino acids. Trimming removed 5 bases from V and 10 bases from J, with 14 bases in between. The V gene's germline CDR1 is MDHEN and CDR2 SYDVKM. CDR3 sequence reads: CASSPPTGRAFF. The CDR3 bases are TGTGCCAGCAGTCCCCCAACAGGGCGAGCTTTCTTT.

The CDR3: CAITKTGTMSNEQFF. As DNA, the CDR3 is TGTGCCATCACTAAGACCGGGACTATGAGCAATGAGCAGTTCTTC. The chain carries TRBV10-3 and TRBJ2-1; 7 bases align to TRBD2. Unmatched junction bases numbered 12, after V lost 7 bases and J lost 6 bases. Germline values: CDR1 ENHRY, CDR2 SYGVKD. The CDR3 length is 15 residues.

The chain's CDR3 is CASSVQGATGELFF. The CDR3 bases are TGTGCCAGCTCAGTTCAGGGGGCCACCGGGGAGCTGTTTTTT. This chain connects TRBV6-5 to TRBJ2-2; TRBD1 matches 8 bases. Germline V gives CDR1 MNHEY, CDR2 SVGAGI. The CDR3 has 14 residues. Unmatched junction bases numbered 6, after V lost 8 bases and J lost 4 bases.

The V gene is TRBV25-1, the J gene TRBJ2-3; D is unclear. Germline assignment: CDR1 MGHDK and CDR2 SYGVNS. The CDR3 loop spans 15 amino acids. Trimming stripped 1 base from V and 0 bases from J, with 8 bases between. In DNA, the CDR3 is TGTGCCAGCAGTGAATCTCGTAAGAGCACAGATACGCAGTATTTT. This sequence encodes CASSESRKSTDTQYF. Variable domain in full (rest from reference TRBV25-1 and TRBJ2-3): EADIYQTPRYLVIGTGKKITLECSQTMGHDKMYWYQQDPGMELHLIHYSYGVNSTEKGDLSSESTVSRIRTEHFPLTLESARPSHTSQYLCASSESRKSTDTQYFGPGTRLTVL.

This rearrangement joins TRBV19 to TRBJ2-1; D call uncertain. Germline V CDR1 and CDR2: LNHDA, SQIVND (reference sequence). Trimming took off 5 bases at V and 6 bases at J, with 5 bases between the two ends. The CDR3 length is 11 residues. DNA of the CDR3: TGTGCCAGTAGTGATAGCAATGAGCAGTTCTTC. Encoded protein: CASSDSNEQFF.

The CDR3 sequence: CASSLAVRGSSGNTIYF. CDR3 sequence (DNA): TGTGCCAGCAGCTTAGCTGTCAGAGGTTCCTCTGGAAACACCATATATTTT. The chain carries TRBV7-2 and TRBJ1-3; D is unclear. V was cut by 0 bases and J by 0 bases, with 12 bases left in between. CDR1 is SGHTA, CDR2 FQGNSA, per germline. The CDR3 runs to 17 residues.

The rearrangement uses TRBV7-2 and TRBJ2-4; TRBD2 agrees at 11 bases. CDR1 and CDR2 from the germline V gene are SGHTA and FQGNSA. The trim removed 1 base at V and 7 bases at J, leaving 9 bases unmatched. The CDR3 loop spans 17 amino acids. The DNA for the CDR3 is TGTGCCAGCAGCTTAGTTGGGACTAGCGGAAGAGGGAACATTCAGTACTTC. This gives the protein CASSLVGTSGRGNIQYF.

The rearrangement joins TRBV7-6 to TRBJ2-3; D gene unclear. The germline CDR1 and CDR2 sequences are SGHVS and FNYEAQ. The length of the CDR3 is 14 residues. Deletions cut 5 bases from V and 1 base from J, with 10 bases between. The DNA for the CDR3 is TGTGCCAGCAGCCCCCTGTCAGGCACAGATACGCAGTATTTT. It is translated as CASSPLSGTDTQYF. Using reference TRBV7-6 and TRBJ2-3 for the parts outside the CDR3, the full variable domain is GAGVSQSPRYKVTKRGQDVALRCDPISGHVSLYWYRQALGQGPEFLTYFNYEAQQDKSGLPNDRFSAERPEGSISTLTIQRTEQRDSAMYRCASSPLSGTDTQYFGPGTRLTVL.